The following is a TCR beta chain sequence with its context. Profiled with immunoSEQ multiplex PCR; TCRdb holds only in-frame clones, not every one. The sample records some 250,000 clones, about 82% being singletons. The data stem from a study of blood T cell repertoires in COVID-19. Germline V gene data show CDR1 as PRHDT and CDR2 as FYEKMQ (reference sequence). Trimming took off 2 bases at V and 11 bases at J, with 15 bases between the two ends. The CDR3 totals 13 residues. The sequencing input was peripheral blood. This sequence was found in a man older than 75 with acute or convalescent COVID-19. The V and J genes are TRBV13 and TRBJ1-2; possible D gene TRBD1, 5 bases. CDR3: CASSLYRLNRYTF. In DNA form, the CDR3 reads TGTGCCAGCAGCTTATACAGGCTGAATAGGTACACCTTC.